This T cell receptor beta chain was sequenced in a study of radiation and T cells in renal cell carcinoma. The table came from immunoSEQ multiplex PCR; TCRdb's copy has only in-frame clones and leaves some out. The data hold about 150,000 clones, with roughly 84% observed a single time. The germline gives CDR1 LNHDA, CDR2 SQIVND (reference sequence). Trimming removed 6 bases at V and 3 bases at J, with 8 bases between. The CDR3 is 12 amino acids. Time point here: baseline pretreatment blood. Sample treatment: 15 Gy SBRT to primary tumor, nephrectomy 4 weeks later. This clone appeared a single time. The J gene is TRBJ1-1, the V gene TRBV19, with no clear D. The sequence was collected from a woman between 45 and 65 years old with renal cell carcinoma. The sample consisted of blood, taken from a patient whose treatment included radiotherapy and nephrectomy. Here the CDR3 DNA reads TGTGCCAGTAGGGAGAAGTACACTGAAGCTTTCTTT. It translates to CASREKYTEAFF.